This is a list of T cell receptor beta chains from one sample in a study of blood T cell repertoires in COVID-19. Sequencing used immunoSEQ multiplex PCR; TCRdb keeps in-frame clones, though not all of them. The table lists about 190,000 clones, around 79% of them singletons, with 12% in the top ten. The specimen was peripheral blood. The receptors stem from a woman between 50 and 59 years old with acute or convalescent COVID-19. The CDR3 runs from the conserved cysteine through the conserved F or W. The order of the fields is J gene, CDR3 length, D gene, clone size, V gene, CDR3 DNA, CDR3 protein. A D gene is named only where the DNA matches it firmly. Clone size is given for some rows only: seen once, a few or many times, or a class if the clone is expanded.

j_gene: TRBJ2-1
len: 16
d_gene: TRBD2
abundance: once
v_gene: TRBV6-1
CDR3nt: TGTGCCAGCAGTGGCCGCCCGGGGGGGGCCGTCAATGAGCAGTTCTTC
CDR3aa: CASSGRPGGAVNEQFF

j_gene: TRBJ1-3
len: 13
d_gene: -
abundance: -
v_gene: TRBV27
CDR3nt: TGTGCCAGCAGTCCGGGGGTAGGAAACACCATATATTTT
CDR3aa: CASSPGVGNTIYF

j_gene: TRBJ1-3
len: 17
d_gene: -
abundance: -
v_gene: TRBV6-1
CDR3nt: TGTGCCAGCAGTGAAATTCGAATGACGGGGGGGCGAAACACCATATATTTT
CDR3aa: CASSEIRMTGGRNTIYF

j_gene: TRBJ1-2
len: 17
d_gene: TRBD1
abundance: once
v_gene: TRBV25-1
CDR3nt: TGTGCCAGCAGTGATAGGGGGGGGACAGGGGCCGGCTATGGCTACACCTTC
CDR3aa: CASSDRGGTGAGYGYTF

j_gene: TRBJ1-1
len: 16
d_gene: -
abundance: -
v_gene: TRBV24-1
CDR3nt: TGTGCCACCGTATTGGGGGGGCGCCCCCCGAACACTGAAGCTTTCTTT
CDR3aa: CATVLGGRPPNTEAFF

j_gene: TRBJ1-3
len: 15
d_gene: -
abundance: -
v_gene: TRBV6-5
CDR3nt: TGTGCCAGCAGTTCCGCGGCTTTCTCTGGAAACACCATATATTTT
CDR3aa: CASSSAAFSGNTIYF

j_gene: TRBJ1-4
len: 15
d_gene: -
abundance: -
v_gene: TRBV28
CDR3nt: TGTGCCAGCAGCCTTGCAGGGGCGGCTAATGAAAAACTGTTTTTT
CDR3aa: CASSLAGAANEKLFF

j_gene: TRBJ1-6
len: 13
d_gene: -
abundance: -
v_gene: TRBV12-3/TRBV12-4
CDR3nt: TGTGCCAGCAGTTTAGGGAGTGTTTCACCCCTCCACTTT
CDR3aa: CASSLGSVSPLHF

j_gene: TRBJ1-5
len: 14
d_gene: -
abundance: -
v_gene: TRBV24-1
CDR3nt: TGTGCCACCAGTGAGCAGGGTAGGAATCAGCCCCAGCATTTT
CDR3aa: CATSEQGRNQPQHF

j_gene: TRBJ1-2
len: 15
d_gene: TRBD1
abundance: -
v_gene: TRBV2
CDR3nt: TGTGCCAGCAGTGAACCCCGAACAGGGGACTATGGCTACACCTTC
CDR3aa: CASSEPRTGDYGYTF

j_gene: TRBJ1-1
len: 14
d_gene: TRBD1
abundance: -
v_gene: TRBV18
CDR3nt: TGTGCCAGCTCAGGGACGACAGGGTACACTGAAGCTTTCTTT
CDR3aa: CASSGTTGYTEAFF

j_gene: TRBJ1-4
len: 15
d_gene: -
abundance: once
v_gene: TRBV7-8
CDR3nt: TGTGCCAGCAGGATAGGAGCAGGGGCTAATGAAAAACTGTTTTTT
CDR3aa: CASRIGAGANEKLFF

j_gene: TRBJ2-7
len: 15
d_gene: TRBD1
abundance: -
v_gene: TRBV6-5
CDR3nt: TGTGCCAGCAGCTTCCGGGACAGGGGGTACTACGAGCAGTACTTC
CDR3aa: CASSFRDRGYYEQYF

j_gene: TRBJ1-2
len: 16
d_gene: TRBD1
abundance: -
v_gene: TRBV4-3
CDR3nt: TGCGCCAGCAGCCAAGATATAGGGGACAGGGTAAATGGCTACACCTTC
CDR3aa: CASSQDIGDRVNGYTF

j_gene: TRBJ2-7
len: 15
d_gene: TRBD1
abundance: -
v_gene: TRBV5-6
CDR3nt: TGTGCCAGCAGCGACAGTCGGACAGGGGACTACGAGCAGTACTTC
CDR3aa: CASSDSRTGDYEQYF

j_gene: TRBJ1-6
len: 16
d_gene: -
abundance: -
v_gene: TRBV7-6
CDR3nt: TGTGCCAGCAGCCCTTCCGGTTCACAGGGCAATTCACCCCTCCACTTT
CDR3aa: CASSPSGSQGNSPLHF

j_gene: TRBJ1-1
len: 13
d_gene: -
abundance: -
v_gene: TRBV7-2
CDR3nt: TGTGCCAGCAGTTTAACAGCTAACACTGAAGCTTTCTTT
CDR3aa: CASSLTANTEAFF

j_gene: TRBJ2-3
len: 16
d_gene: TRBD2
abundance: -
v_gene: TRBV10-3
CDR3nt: TGTGCCATCAGTGATGTCGTAGCGGGGGCGTCAGATACGCAGTATTTT
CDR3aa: CAISDVVAGASDTQYF

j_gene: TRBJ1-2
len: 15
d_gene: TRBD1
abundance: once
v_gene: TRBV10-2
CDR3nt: TGCGCCAGCAGTGAGTCAACCGGGACAGGGGAAGGCTACACCTTC
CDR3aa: CASSESTGTGEGYTF

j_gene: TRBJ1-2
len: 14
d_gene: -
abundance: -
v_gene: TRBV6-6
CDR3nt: TGTGCCAGCAGCAAGACGGACATTAACTATGGCTACACCTTC
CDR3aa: CASSKTDINYGYTF

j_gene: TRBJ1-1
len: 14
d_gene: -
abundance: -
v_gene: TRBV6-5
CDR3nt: TGTGCCAGCACCTCCCCTGTCGGGATCCGCGAAGCTTTCTTT
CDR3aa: CASTSPVGIREAFF

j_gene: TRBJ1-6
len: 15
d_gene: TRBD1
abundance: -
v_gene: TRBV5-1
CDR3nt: TGCGCCAGCAGCTTGGGGACAGGGGTTAATTCACCCCTCCACTTT
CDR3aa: CASSLGTGVNSPLHF

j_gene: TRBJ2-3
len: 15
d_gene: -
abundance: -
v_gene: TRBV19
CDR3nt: TGTGCCAGTAGTATAGGACAGTCGGGCACAGATACGCAGTATTTT
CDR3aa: CASSIGQSGTDTQYF

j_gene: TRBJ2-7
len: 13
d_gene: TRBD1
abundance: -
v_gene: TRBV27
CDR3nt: TGTGCCAGCAGTACACGACAGGGCCACGAGCAGTACTTC
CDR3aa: CASSTRQGHEQYF

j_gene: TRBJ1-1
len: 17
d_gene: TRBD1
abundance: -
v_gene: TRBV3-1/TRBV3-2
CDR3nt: TGTGCCAGCAGACCCTCAGACAGGGGGCTACGAGAGACTGAAGCTTTCTTT
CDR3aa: CASRPSDRGLRETEAFF

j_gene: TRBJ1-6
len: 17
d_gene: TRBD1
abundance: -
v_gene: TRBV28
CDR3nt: TGTGCCAGCAGTTCCGCTATGGGGACAGGTTTGAATTCACCCCTCCACTTT
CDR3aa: CASSSAMGTGLNSPLHF

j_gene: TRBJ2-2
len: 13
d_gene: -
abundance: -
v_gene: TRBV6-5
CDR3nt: TGTGCCAGCTCGGGGGGCGGAACCGGGGAGCTGTTTTTT
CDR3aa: CASSGGGTGELFF

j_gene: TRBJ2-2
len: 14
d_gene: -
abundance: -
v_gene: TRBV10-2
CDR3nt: TGCGCCAGCAGTGAGTCAGGAGGCACCGGGGAGCTGTTTTTT
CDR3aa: CASSESGGTGELFF

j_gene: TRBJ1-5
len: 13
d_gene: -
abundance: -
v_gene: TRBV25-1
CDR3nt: TGTGCCAGCAGTGATCAGGGGCATCAGCCCCAGCATTTT
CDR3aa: CASSDQGHQPQHF

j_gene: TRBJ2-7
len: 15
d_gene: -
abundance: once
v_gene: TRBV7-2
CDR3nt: TGTGCCAGCAGCTCCCGGAGGACCGGTACCTACGAGCAGTACTTC
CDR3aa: CASSSRRTGTYEQYF

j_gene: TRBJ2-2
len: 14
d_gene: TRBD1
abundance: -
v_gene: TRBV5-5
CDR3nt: TGTGCCAGCAGCTTGGCAGGGGGCACCGGGGAGCTGTTTTTT
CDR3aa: CASSLAGGTGELFF

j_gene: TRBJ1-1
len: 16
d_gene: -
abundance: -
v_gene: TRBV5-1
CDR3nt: TGCGCCAGCAGCTTTCAGGGTAGGGGGATGAACACTGAAGCTTTCTTT
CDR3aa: CASSFQGRGMNTEAFF

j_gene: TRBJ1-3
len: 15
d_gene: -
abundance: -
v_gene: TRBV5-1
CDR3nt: TGCGCCAGCAGCTTGGGACAGATGTTTGGAAACACCATATATTTT
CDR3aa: CASSLGQMFGNTIYF

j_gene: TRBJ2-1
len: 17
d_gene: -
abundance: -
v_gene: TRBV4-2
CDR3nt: TGTGCCAGCAGCCAAGTCCAGGCTGAGACCTCCTACAATGAGCAGTTCTTC
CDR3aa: CASSQVQAETSYNEQFF

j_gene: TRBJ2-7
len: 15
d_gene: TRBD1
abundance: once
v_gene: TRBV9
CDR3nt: TGTGCCAGCAGCGCCGATACAGGGGTCTCCTACGAGCAGTACTTC
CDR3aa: CASSADTGVSYEQYF

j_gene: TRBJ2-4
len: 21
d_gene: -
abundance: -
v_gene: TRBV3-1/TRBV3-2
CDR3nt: TGTGCCAGCAGCCAAGGTAAGACATCGGGGGATTTTGGGCTAGCCAAAAACATTCAGTACTTC
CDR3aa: CASSQGKTSGDFGLAKNIQYF

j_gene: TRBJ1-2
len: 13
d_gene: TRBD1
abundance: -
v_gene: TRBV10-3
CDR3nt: TGTGCCATCAGAGATGACAGGGTCTATGGCTACACCTTC
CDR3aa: CAIRDDRVYGYTF

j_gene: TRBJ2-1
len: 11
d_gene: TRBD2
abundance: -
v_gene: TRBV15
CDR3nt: TGTGCCACCAGCGCGGGGGGGGAGCAGTTCTTC
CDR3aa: CATSAGGEQFF

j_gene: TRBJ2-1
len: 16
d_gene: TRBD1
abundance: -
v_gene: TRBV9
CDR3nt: TGTGCCAGCAGCAAAGGACAGGGGGCTCTCTACAATGAGCAGTTCTTC
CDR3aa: CASSKGQGALYNEQFF

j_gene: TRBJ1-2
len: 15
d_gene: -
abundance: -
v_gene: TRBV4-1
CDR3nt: TGCGCCAGCAGCCAAGATTTGGGGCGCGTCTATGGCTACACCTTC
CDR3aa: CASSQDLGRVYGYTF

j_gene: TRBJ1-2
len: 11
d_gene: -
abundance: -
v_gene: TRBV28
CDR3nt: TGTGCCAGCAACCGGGGCTATGGCTACACCTTC
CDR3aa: CASNRGYGYTF

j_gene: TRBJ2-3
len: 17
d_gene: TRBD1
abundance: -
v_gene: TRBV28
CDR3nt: TGTGCCAGCAGCCCTACCCTACCGGGACAGGGCACAGATACGCAGTATTTT
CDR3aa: CASSPTLPGQGTDTQYF

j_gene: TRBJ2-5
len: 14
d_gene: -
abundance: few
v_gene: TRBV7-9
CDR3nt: TGTGCCAGCAGCTCCGGAGGAGAGGGAAAGACCCAGTACTTC
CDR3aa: CASSSGGEGKTQYF

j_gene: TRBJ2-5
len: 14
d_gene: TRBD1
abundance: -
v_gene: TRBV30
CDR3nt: TGTGCCTGGAACTCCCCGGGACAGAAAGAGACCCAGTACTTC
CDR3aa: CAWNSPGQKETQYF

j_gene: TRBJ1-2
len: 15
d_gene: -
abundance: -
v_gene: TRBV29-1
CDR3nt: TGCAGCGTTGCGACCCCCGGCGGGGGGCGGGGTGGCTACACCTTC
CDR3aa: CSVATPGGGRGGYTF

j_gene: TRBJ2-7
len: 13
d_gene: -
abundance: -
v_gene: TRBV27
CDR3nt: TGTGCCAGCAGTTTCTCCGGTGGCTACGAGCAGTACTTC
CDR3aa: CASSFSGGYEQYF

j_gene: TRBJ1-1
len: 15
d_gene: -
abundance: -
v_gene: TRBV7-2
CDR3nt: TGTGCCAGCAGCTTAGTGGACAGAGTGAACACTGAAGCTTTCTTT
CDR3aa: CASSLVDRVNTEAFF

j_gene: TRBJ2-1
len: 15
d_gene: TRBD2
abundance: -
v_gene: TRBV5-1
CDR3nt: TGCGCCAGCAGCTTGTTTTCGCGGGAGAATGATGAGCAGTTCTTC
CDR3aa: CASSLFSRENDEQFF

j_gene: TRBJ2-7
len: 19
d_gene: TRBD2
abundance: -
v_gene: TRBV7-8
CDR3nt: TGTGCCAGCAGCTTAGAACGGCGGGGGGGCGGTGCGGGATCCTACGAGCAGTACTTC
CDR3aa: CASSLERRGGGAGSYEQYF

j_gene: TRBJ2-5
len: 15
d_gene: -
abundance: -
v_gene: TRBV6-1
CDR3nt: TGTGCCAGCAGTGAAATCCCGATGTCGGGAGAGACCCAGTACTTC
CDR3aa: CASSEIPMSGETQYF